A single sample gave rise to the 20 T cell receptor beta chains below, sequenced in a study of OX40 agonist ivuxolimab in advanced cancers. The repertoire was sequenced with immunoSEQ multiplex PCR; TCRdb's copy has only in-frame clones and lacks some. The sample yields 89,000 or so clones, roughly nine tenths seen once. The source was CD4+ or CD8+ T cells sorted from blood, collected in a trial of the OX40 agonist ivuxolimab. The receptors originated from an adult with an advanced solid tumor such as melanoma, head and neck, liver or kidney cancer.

DNA for the CDR3: TGTGCCTGGAGTAGCATCACTAGTTATTCTTACGAGCAGTACTTC. Amino acid sequence: CAWSSITSYSYEQYF. V gene TRBV30 combines with J gene TRBJ2-7, with a tentative D call TRBD2 (5 bases). The CDR3 is 15 residues long. From germline, CDR1 is GTSNPN and CDR2 SVGIG (reference sequence). With 2 bases removed from V and 4 bases from J, the gap between germline ends came to 18 bases.

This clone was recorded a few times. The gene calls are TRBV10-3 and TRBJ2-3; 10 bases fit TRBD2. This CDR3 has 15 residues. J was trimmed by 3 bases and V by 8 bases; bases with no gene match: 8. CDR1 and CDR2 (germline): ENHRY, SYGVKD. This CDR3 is CAILAGAAGTDTQYF. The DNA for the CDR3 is TGTGCCATCCTAGCGGGAGCCGCGGGGACAGATACGCAGTATTTT.

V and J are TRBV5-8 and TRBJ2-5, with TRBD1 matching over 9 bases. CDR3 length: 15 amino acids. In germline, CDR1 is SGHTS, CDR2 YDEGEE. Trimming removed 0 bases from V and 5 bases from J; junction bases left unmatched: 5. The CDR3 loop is CASSLGQGGLETQYF. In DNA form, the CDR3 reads TGTGCCAGCAGCTTGGGACAGGGGGGTTTGGAGACCCAGTACTTC.

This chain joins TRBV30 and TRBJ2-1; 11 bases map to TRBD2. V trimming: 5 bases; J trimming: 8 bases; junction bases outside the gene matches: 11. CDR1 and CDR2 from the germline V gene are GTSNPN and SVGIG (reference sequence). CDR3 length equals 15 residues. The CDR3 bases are TGTGCCTGGGAGACACTAGCGGGAGCACAAGATGAGCAGTTCTTC. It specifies CAWETLAGAQDEQFF.

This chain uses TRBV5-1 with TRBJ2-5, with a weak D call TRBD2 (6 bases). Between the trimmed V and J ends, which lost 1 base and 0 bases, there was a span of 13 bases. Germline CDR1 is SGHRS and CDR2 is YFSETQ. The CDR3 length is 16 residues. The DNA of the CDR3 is TGCGCCAGCAGCTTGATGGGCGGGGCGTACCAAGAGACCCAGTACTTC. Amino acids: CASSLMGGAYQETQYF.

The CDR3: CASSLPLATYNEQFF. CDR3 in DNA: TGCGCCAGCAGCCTCCCGCTAGCGACCTACAATGAGCAGTTCTTC. The rearrangement uses TRBV4-1 and TRBJ2-1; possible D gene TRBD2, 6 bases. From germline, CDR1 is MGHRA and CDR2 YSYEKL. The V end was cut by 4 bases, the J end by 2 bases, with 12 bases between. CDR3 length: 15 amino acids.

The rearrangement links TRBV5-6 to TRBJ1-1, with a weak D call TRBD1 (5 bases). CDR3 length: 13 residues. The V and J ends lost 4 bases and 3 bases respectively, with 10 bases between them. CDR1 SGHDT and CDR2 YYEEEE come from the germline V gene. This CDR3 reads CASSRGTYTEAFF. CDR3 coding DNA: TGTGCCAGCAGCCGTGGGACTTACACTGAAGCTTTCTTT.

The CDR3 nucleotides read TGTGCCAGTAGTCCCGTCTGGACAGGGATCGCTTTCTTT. This codes for CASSPVWTGIAFF. V is TRBV19 and J is TRBJ1-1; 8 bases line up with TRBD1. The CDR3 covers 13 residues. Germline CDR1 reads LNHDA; CDR2 reads SQIVND (reference sequence). With 5 bases clipped from V and 11 bases from J, the junction kept 10 bases outside the gene matches.

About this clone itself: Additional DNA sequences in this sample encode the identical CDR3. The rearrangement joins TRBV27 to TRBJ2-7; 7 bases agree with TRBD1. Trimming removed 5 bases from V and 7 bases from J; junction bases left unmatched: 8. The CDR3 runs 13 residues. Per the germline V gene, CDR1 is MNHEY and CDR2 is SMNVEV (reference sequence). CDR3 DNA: TGTGCCAGCAGTCCGCGACAGGGCGGAGAGCAGTACTTC. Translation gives CASSPRQGGEQYF.

The chain's CDR3 is CASSSVGAQWESYNEQFF. CDR3 DNA sequence: TGTGCCAGCAGCTCGGTCGGGGCCCAGTGGGAGTCCTACAATGAGCAGTTCTTC. The chain is built from TRBV9 and TRBJ2-1; D could derive from TRBD1 or TRBD2 (5 bases each). The germline V and J ends were trimmed by 4 bases and 1 base, with 21 bases remaining between them. CDR1 SGDLS and CDR2 YYNGEE come from the germline V gene. The length of the CDR3 is 18 residues.

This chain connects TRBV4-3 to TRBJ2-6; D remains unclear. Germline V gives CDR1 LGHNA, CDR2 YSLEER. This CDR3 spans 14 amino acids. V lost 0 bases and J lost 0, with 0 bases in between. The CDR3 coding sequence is TGCGCCAGCAGCCAAGACTCTGGGGCCAACGTCCTGACTTTC. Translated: CASSQDSGANVLTF.

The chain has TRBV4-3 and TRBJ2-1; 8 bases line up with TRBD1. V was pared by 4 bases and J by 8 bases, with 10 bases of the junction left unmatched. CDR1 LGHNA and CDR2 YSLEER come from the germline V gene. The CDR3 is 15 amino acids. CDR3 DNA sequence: TGCGCCAGCAGCCTTTTTACAGGGGGGTTCTATGAGCAGTTCTTC. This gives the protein CASSLFTGGFYEQFF.

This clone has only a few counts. DNA of the CDR3: TGTGCCAGCAGTTTAATCCCTGGGCTGAACACTGAAGCTTTCTTT. The encoded protein is CASSLIPGLNTEAFF. The chain carries TRBV28 and TRBJ1-1; D ambiguous. The V gene's germline CDR1 is MDHEN and CDR2 SYDVKM. V lost 2 bases to trimming and J lost 0 bases, with 10 bases between them. The CDR3 covers 15 residues.

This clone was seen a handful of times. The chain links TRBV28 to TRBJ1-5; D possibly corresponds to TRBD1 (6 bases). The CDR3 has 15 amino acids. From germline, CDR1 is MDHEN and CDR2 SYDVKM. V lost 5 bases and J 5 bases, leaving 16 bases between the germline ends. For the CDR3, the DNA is TGTGCCAGCAGTGAACTCGGGACACCCGATCAGCCCCAGCATTTT. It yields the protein CASSELGTPDQPQHF.

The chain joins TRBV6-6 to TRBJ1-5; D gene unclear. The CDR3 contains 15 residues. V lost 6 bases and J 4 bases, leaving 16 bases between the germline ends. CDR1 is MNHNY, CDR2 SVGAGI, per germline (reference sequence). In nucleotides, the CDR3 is TGTGCCAGCAGAGACCCTGGGAGGTCAAATCAGCCCCAGCATTTT. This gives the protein CASRDPGRSNQPQHF.

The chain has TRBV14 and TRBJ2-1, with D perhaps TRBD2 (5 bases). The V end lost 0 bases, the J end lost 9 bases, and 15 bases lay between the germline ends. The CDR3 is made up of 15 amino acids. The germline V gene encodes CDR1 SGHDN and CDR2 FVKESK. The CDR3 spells CASSQELALYGEQFF. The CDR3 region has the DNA TGTGCCAGCAGCCAAGAGCTAGCTCTCTACGGTGAGCAGTTCTTC.

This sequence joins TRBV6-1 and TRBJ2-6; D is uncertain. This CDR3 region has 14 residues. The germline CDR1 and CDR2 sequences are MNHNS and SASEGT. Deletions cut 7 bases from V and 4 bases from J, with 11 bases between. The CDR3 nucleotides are TGTGCCAGCATTGGGGTGAGAGGGGCCAACGTCCTGACTTTC. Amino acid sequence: CASIGVRGANVLTF.

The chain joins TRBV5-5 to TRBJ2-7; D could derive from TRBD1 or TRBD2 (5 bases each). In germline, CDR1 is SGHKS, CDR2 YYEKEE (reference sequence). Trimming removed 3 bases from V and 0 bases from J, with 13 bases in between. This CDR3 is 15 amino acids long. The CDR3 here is CASSSGPRSSYEQYV. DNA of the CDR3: TGTGCCAGCAGCTCGGGACCAAGGAGCTCCTACGAGCAGTACGTC.

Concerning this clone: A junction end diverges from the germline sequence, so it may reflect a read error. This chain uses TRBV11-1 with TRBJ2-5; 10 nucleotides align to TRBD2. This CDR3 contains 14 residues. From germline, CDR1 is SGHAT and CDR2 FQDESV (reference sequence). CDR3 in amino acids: CASSLAGDRETQYF. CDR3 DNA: TGTGCCAGCAGCCTAGCGGGAGACCGAGAGACCCAGTACTTC.

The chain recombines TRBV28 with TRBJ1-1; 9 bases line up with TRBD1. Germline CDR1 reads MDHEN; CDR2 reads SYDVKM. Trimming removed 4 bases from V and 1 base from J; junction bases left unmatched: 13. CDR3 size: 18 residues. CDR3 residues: CASSSVIYRGPKNTEAFF. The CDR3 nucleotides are TGTGCCAGCAGTTCCGTCATCTACAGGGGGCCGAAGAACACTGAAGCTTTCTTT. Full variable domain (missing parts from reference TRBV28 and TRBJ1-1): DVKVTQSSRYLVKRTGEKVFLECVQDMDHENMFWYRQDPGLGLRLIYFSYDVKMKEKGDIPEGYSVSREKKERFSLILESASTNQTSMYLCASSSVIYRGPKNTEAFFGQGTRLTVV.